These T cell receptor beta chains were read from a single sample in a study of CD8 T cells in Susac syndrome. TCRdb reprocessed the immunoSEQ multiplex PCR reads with MiXCR, giving one entry per CDR3 protein. Counted here are around 130,000 distinct CDR3 sequences, 85% to 95% occurring once; the ten biggest clones make up just over 0.095%. The sample consisted of CD4+ T cells from PBMCs. The source is a human donor in good health. Each CDR3 is given with its conserved first and last residue. The D gene is left open where the match is weak. Only part of the rows carry a size: once, few, many, or a class if the clone is expanded.

>-|TRBJ2-3|-|TRBV18
CASSPTRGQGSDTQYF
TGTGCCAGCTCACCCACCCGGGGGCAGGGCAGCGATACGCAGTATTTT
>-|TRBJ2-7|TRBD1|TRBV20-1
CSASTGGLNEQYF
TGCAGTGCTAGCACAGGGGGACTCAACGAGCAGTACTTC
>-|TRBJ2-3|-|TRBV29-1
CSVVRLFTDTQYF
TGCAGCGTTGTTAGGCTTTTCACAGATACGCAGTATTTT
>-|TRBJ2-1|-|TRBV6-1
CASSETTGIPRFSYNEQFF
TGTGCCAGCAGTGAGACCACTGGAATTCCACGATTCTCCTACAATGAGCAGTTCTTC
>-|TRBJ2-4|-|TRBV7-9
CASSLNMDIAKNIQYF
TGTGCCAGCAGCTTAAATATGGATATTGCCAAAAACATTCAGTACTTC
>-|TRBJ2-7|-|TRBV27
CASSLAGRYEQYF
TGTGCCAGCAGTTTAGCAGGGAGGTACGAGCAGTACTTC
>-|TRBJ1-1|-|TRBV6-5
CASSYSKIAFTEAFF
TGTGCCAGCAGTTACTCGAAGATTGCATTCACTGAAGCTTTCTTT
>few|TRBJ2-7|-|TRBV30
CAWTYSSYEQYF
TGTGCCTGGACCTACAGCTCCTACGAGCAGTACTTC
>once|TRBJ2-3|-|TRBV24-1
CATSEGPLPTQYF
TGTGCCACCAGTGAGGGGCCCCTCCCTACGCAGTATTTT
>-|TRBJ2-2|TRBD1|TRBV29-1
CSVGQGVYTGELFF
TGCAGCGTCGGACAGGGGGTTTACACCGGGGAGCTGTTTTTT
>-|TRBJ2-1|TRBD2|TRBV7-2
CASSPLAGDLGEQFF
TGTGCCAGCAGCCCACTAGCGGGAGACTTGGGTGAGCAGTTCTTC
>-|TRBJ1-2|TRBD1|TRBV29-1
CSVEEYPGGRGGYTF
TGCAGCGTTGAAGAGTATCCAGGGGGCAGGGGTGGCTACACCTTC
>-|TRBJ2-2|TRBD1|TRBV4-1
CASSQGAGGKGSISGELFF
TGCGCCAGCAGCCAAGGGGCAGGGGGCAAAGGAAGTATCTCCGGGGAGCTGTTTTTT
>-|TRBJ2-5|-|TRBV11-2
CASSLHGGLQETQYF
TGTGCCAGCAGCTTACATGGGGGCCTCCAAGAGACCCAGTACTTC
>-|TRBJ1-6|-|TRBV3-1
CASSPDGHSPLHF
TGTGCCAGCAGCCCAGACGGGCATTCACCCCTCCACTTT
>-|TRBJ2-1|TRBD2|TRBV19
CASTPAGEGRGNEQFF
TGTGCCAGTACCCCCGCGGGGGAGGGCCGGGGTAATGAGCAGTTCTTC
>-|TRBJ2-3|-|TRBV7-3
CASSLRIDTDTQYF
TGTGCCAGCAGCTTAAGGATTGACACAGATACGCAGTATTTT
>-|TRBJ2-1|-|TRBV6-1
CASSLQQGLMYNEQFF
TGTGCCAGCAGCCTCCAACAGGGACTGATGTACAATGAGCAGTTCTTC
>-|TRBJ2-1|TRBD2|TRBV9
CASSRGTSAYNEQFF
TGTGCCAGCAGCCGGGGGACTAGCGCCTACAATGAGCAGTTCTTC
>-|TRBJ2-6|TRBD1|TRBV9
CASSAGQGRTSGANVLTF
TGTGCCAGCAGCGCCGGACAGGGGCGTACCTCTGGGGCCAACGTCCTGACTTTC
>-|TRBJ1-1|-|TRBV28
CASSLFSQPTGTEAFF
TGTGCCAGCAGTTTATTCTCCCAGCCAACAGGCACTGAAGCTTTCTTT